This TCR beta chain was obtained from a study of cytomegalovirus exposure and HLA in healthy donors. The wider study: Sequencing of approximately 190 million T cells in an earlier analysis found some 100 million unique TCR beta sequences. Study findings and constraints: TCR beta V- and J-gene trimming was later associated with a missense DCLRE1C variant. Compared with the approximately 680-donor mean, an Asian-associated ancestry cluster reportedly had fewer N-insertions, according to a later analysis.

It was with 60 Vbeta and 13 Jbeta primers that the PCR ran. The table came from immunoSEQ multiplex PCR; TCRdb's copy has only in-frame clones and leaves some out. The specimen's table records about 160,000 clones. With 2 bases clipped from V and 6 bases from J, the junction kept 4 bases outside the gene matches. The V gene's germline CDR1 is SGHRS and CDR2 YFSETQ. This CDR3 has 15 amino acids. As concerns this clone: The antigen remains unidentified.

The chain is built from TRBV5-1 and TRBJ2-3, with 12 bases matching TRBD2. This sequence originates from an older woman in good health and CMV-seronegative. The material sequenced was PBMCs. The CDR3 nucleotides read TGCGCCAGCAGCTTCCTAGCGGGAGGGATGGATACGCAGTATTTT. Its translation: CASSFLAGGMDTQYF.